Following are 19 T cell receptor beta chains from one sample sequenced in a study of blood T cell repertoires in COVID-19. Only in-frame clones appear in the TCRdb table, and some are missing; sequencing was by immunoSEQ multiplex PCR. The data contain some 200,000 clones, 80% to 85% of them singletons. The sample comprised peripheral blood. These receptors were collected from a woman younger than 45 who had recovered from COVID-19.

This clone was counted a few times. The chain combines TRBV19 with TRBJ2-7, with D perhaps matching TRBD2 (5 bases). The CDR3 length is 13 residues. V was pared by 5 bases and J by 0 bases, with 8 bases between. CDR1 LNHDA and CDR2 SQIVND come from the germline V gene (reference sequence). The CDR3 sequence is CASSSGSSYEQYF. DNA for the CDR3: TGTGCCAGTAGTTCGGGAAGCTCCTACGAGCAGTACTTC.

This rearrangement joins TRBV7-3 to TRBJ1-2; 8 bases fit TRBD1. The CDR3 length is 14 residues. CDR1 is SGHTA, CDR2 FQGTGA, per germline. The junction had 8 bases not matched to a gene; V was cut back by 4 bases and J by 7 bases. DNA for the CDR3: TGTGCCAGCAGCTCCATGGACAGGGTGAGTGGCTACACCTTC. It encodes CASSSMDRVSGYTF.

The V call is TRBV7-3, the J call TRBJ2-7; TRBD2 agrees at 13 bases. Germline values: CDR1 SGHTA, CDR2 FQGTGA. The CDR3 loop spans 13 amino acids. The CDR3 DNA sequence: TGTGATCGGACTAGCGGGAGTTCCTACGAGCAGTACTTC. It is translated as CDRTSGSSYEQYF.

Worth noting for this clone: This specimen includes other DNA sequences encoding the same CDR3. This rearrangement joins TRBV6-5 to TRBJ1-5; D is perhaps TRBD1 (5 bases). The germline CDR1 and CDR2 sequences are MNHEY and SVGAGI. V was trimmed by 2 bases and J by 7 bases, leaving 9 bases between them. The CDR3 sequence is 13 residues long. The chain's CDR3 is CASSYRGNQPQHF. The DNA of the CDR3 is TGTGCCAGCAGTTACAGGGGAAACCAGCCCCAGCATTTT.

This chain connects TRBV28 to TRBJ2-1, with D possibly being TRBD2 (6 bases). Germline lookup yields CDR1 MDHEN and CDR2 SYDVKM. V was clipped by 2 bases and J by 7 bases, with 15 bases between them. The CDR3 is 15 residues long. The CDR3 sequence is CASSLATRGGNEQFF. The CDR3, as DNA: TGTGCCAGCAGTTTAGCGACTAGAGGAGGGAATGAGCAGTTCTTC.

This chain links TRBV10-3 with TRBJ2-5, with unresolved D. Trimming took off 0 bases at V and 7 bases at J, with 6 bases between the two ends. The CDR3 length is 12 residues. The germline V gene encodes CDR1 ENHRY and CDR2 SYGVKD. This chain's CDR3 is CAISESQATQYF. DNA of the CDR3: TGTGCCATCAGTGAGTCCCAGGCGACCCAGTACTTC.

The chain couples TRBV6-5 to TRBJ1-5, with D perhaps TRBD1 (5 bases). CDR1 and CDR2 (germline): MNHEY, SVGAGI. The V and J ends lost 0 bases and 3 bases respectively, with 9 bases between them. The CDR3 totals 15 residues. Here the CDR3 DNA reads TGTGCCAGCAGTTACTCGCGACAGCTCAATCAGCCCCAGCATTTT. Protein: CASSYSRQLNQPQHF.

The chain is built from TRBV5-1 and TRBJ2-1; TRBD2 aligns across 13 bases. The V gene's germline CDR1 is SGHRS and CDR2 YFSETQ. This CDR3 is 15 amino acids long. The trim removed 4 bases at V and 4 bases at J, leaving 2 bases unmatched. Here the CDR3 reads CASSETSGGYNEQFF. CDR3 sequence (DNA): TGCGCCAGCAGCGAGACTAGCGGGGGGTACAATGAGCAGTTCTTC.

The chain is built from TRBV4-1 and TRBJ2-7; a weak D match, TRBD1 (6 bases). Germline values: CDR1 MGHRA, CDR2 YSYEKL. V was trimmed by 1 base and J by 2 bases, leaving 9 bases between them. The CDR3 is 14 residues long. Here the CDR3 reads CASSQGGGPYEQYF. Written as DNA, the CDR3 is TGCGCCAGCAGCCAAGGAGGGGGTCCCTACGAGCAGTACTTC.

This clone was seen a handful of times. V and J are TRBV21-1 and TRBJ2-5; the table's D call, TRBD2, has no DNA check behind it. TRBV21-1 corresponds to a pseudogene. This CDR3 has 14 residues. The CDR3 loop is CASSGWEREETQYF. For the CDR3, the DNA is TGTGCCAGCAGCGGATGGGAGAGGGAAGAGACCCAGTACTTC.

This sequence joins TRBV7-3 and TRBJ2-7; a weak D match, TRBD1 (6 bases). This CDR3 spans 14 amino acids. Germline values: CDR1 SGHTA, CDR2 FQGTGA. Trimming pared 4 bases from V and 6 bases from J, leaving 16 bases between. In nucleotides, the CDR3 is TGTGCCAGCAGCTCCCGCCCAGGGGTACCCGAGCAGTACTTC. The encoded protein is CASSSRPGVPEQYF.

This clone was detected only a few times. CDR3 region: CASTTGTRSNYGYTF. The CDR3 DNA is TGTGCCAGCACAACCGGGACAAGGAGTAACTATGGCTACACCTTC. The chain links TRBV6-5 to TRBJ1-2, with D tentatively TRBD1 (6 bases). Trimming stripped 7 bases from V and 1 base from J, with 16 bases between. The CDR3 runs to 15 residues. Germline-derived CDR1 and CDR2 are MNHEY and SVGAGI.

The chain uses TRBV15 and TRBJ1-4; 7 nucleotides agree with TRBD1. The CDR3 sequence is 16 residues long. Germline lookup yields CDR1 LNHNV and CDR2 YYDKDF (reference sequence). V shed 5 bases, J shed 3 bases, and the junction held 9 bases outside the gene matches. CDR3 in DNA: TGTGCCACCAGCGGTGCCCCCGGGACAGCTAATGAAAAACTGTTTTTT. Amino acid sequence: CATSGAPGTANEKLFF.

This clone showed up just once. This chain uses TRBV7-3 with TRBJ2-1; 9 nucleotides align to TRBD2. The CDR3 runs to 15 residues. Germline V gives CDR1 SGHTA, CDR2 FQGTGA. V lost 2 bases and J lost 6; bases outside the gene matches: 5. The CDR3 nucleotides read TGTGCCAGCAGCTTACGACTAGCGGACCCCAATGAGCAGTTCTTC. It codes for CASSLRLADPNEQFF. The whole variable domain, remainder taken from reference TRBV7-3 and TRBJ2-1, is GAGVSQTPSNKVTEKGKYVELRCDPISGHTALYWYRQSLGQGPEFLIYFQGTGAADDSGLPNDRFFAVRPEGSVSTLKIQRTERGDSAVYLCASSLRLADPNEQFFGPGTRLTVL.

CDR3 nucleotide sequence: TGTGCCTGGGGCTTCGGGGGAGGGGGGACAGATACGCAGTATTTT. This translates into CAWGFGGGGTDTQYF. The chain has TRBV30 and TRBJ2-3, with a weak D call TRBD2 (7 bases). Germline assignment: CDR1 GTSNPN and CDR2 SVGIG (reference sequence). The CDR3 runs to 15 residues. Deletions cut 5 bases from V and 3 bases from J, with 18 bases between.

The chain employs TRBV6-5 and TRBJ1-5; TRBD1 matches at 8 bases. The CDR3 extends over 15 amino acids. The V gene's germline CDR1 is MNHEY and CDR2 SVGAGI. CDR3 DNA: TGTGCAACCACTCTAACGGGACAGGGCAATCAGCCCCAGCATTTT. Residues: CATTLTGQGNQPQHF.

The chain carries TRBV10-3 and TRBJ1-2, with 7 bases that match TRBD1. The CDR3 covers 13 residues. The trim removed 8 bases at V and 8 bases at J, leaving 11 bases unmatched. Germline V CDR1 and CDR2: ENHRY, SYGVKD. Written as DNA, the CDR3 is TGTGCCATCCGGAGAGGGGGCTCGCGAGGCTACACCTTC. Translated, it gives CAIRRGGSRGYTF.

This chain joins TRBV9 and TRBJ1-2, with 7 bases fitting TRBD1. CDR3 length: 15 residues. Germline loops: CDR1 SGDLS, CDR2 YYNGEE. Losses at the gene ends were 5 bases for V and 3 bases for J; bases not matched to a gene: 10. DNA of the CDR3: TGTGCCAGCAGAGCCCGACAGGGCGGGGACTATGGCTACACCTTC. Translated: CASRARQGGDYGYTF.

This chain joins TRBV5-5 and TRBJ2-7; 8 positions match TRBD2. Per the germline V gene, CDR1 is SGHKS and CDR2 is YYEKEE (reference sequence). The CDR3 length is 14 residues. Losses at the gene ends were 0 bases for V and 2 bases for J; bases not matched to a gene: 1. The CDR3 DNA sequence: TGTGCCAGCAGCTTGGCGGGAGGGCCCTACGAGCAGTACTTC. It is translated as CASSLAGGPYEQYF.